These 27 T cell receptor beta chains were all obtained from the same sample, sequenced in a study of CD8 T cells in Susac syndrome. When the RNA was reverse transcribed, random hexamers were used with an input of roughly 0.5 to 1 ug. TCRdb re-called the immunoSEQ multiplex PCR reads with MiXCR, one entry per CDR3 protein. The sample lists tens of thousands of distinct CDR3 sequences; approximately 95% were seen once. Sequenced material: CD8+ T cells from PBMCs. These receptors were taken from a human donor with Susac syndrome.

The CDR3: CASSGSGAYNEQFF. The DNA of the CDR3 is TGTGCCAGCAGCGGCTCCGGGGCCTACAATGAGCAGTTCTTC. The J gene is TRBJ2-1, the V gene TRBV5-6; TRBD2 might be the D (5 bases). V was clipped by 4 bases and J by 2 bases, with 10 bases between them. The length of the CDR3 is 14 residues. Germline lookup yields CDR1 SGHDT and CDR2 YYEEEE.

In nucleotides, the CDR3 is TGTGCCAGCAGAGACCAGCCGGGCACTGAAGCTTTCTTT. Its protein product is CASRDQPGTEAFF. V is TRBV2 and J is TRBJ1-1; D not certain. The CDR3 is made up of 13 amino acids. V was trimmed by 6 bases and J by 4 bases, leaving 12 bases between them. The germline gives CDR1 SNHLY, CDR2 FYNNEI.

The genes are TRBV5-6 and TRBJ2-7; TRBD2 agrees at 7 bases. CDR1 and CDR2 (germline): SGHDT, YYEEEE. The CDR3 covers 13 residues. J lost 7 bases, V lost 7 bases, and 11 bases had no gene match. The CDR3 reads CASALGSGVEQYF. The CDR3 DNA sequence: TGTGCCAGCGCCCTGGGGAGCGGGGTTGAGCAGTACTTC.

V is TRBV5-6 and J is TRBJ2-7; D remains unclear. The ends were cut back, 5 bases at V and 3 bases at J, with 12 bases in the middle. From germline, CDR1 is SGHDT and CDR2 YYEEEE. CDR3 size: 13 residues. The CDR3, as DNA: TGTGCCAGCAGTTATGGTGGGGACTACGAGCAGTACTTC. Residues: CASSYGGDYEQYF.

This clonotype was recorded once. CDR3 residues: CASSLGGSGANVLTF. CDR3 DNA: TGTGCCAGCAGCTTGGGAGGATCCGGGGCCAACGTCCTGACTTTC. The rearrangement joins TRBV5-6 to TRBJ2-6, with D uncertain. CDR1 is SGHDT, CDR2 YYEEEE, per germline. CDR3 length: 15 residues. V dropped 0 bases and J dropped 4 bases, with 8 bases sitting between them. The full variable domain, with the rest looked up from reference TRBV5-6 and TRBJ2-6, is DAGVTQSPTHLIKTRGQQVTLRCSPKSGHDTVSWYQQALGQGPQFIFQYYEEEERQRGNFPDRFSGHQFPNYSSELNVNALLLGDSALYLCASSLGGSGANVLTFGAGSRLTVL.

The V call is TRBV5-4, the J call TRBJ2-5, with D hard to call. The CDR3 is made up of 13 amino acids. The germline gives CDR1 SGHNT, CDR2 YYREEE (reference sequence). V lost 2 bases, J lost 2 bases, and 7 bases lay in between. The CDR3 bases are TGTGCCAGCAGCTTCGGCGTACAAGAGACCCAGTACTTC. Translated: CASSFGVQETQYF.

V and J are TRBV29-1 and TRBJ2-3; 8 bases agree with TRBD1. The germline V gene has CDR1 SQVTM and CDR2 ANQGSEA. This CDR3 has 12 amino acids. V lost 0 bases to trimming and J lost 11 bases; unmatched junction nucleotides: 4. As DNA, the CDR3 is TGCAGCGTTGAAGACCCCGACAGGGGGCAGTATTTT. It codes for CSVEDPDRGQYF.

This rearrangement joins TRBV4-1 to TRBJ1-5; D gene unclear. Per the germline V gene, CDR1 is MGHRA and CDR2 is YSYEKL. With 5 bases removed from V and 2 bases from J, the gap between germline ends came to 7 bases. There are 13 residues in the CDR3. This CDR3 is CASSGDGNQPQHF. Written as DNA, the CDR3 is TGCGCCAGCAGCGGGGATGGCAATCAGCCCCAGCATTTT.

This chain links TRBV15 with TRBJ2-1, with a tentative D call TRBD1 (5 bases). V dropped 0 bases and J dropped 10 bases, with 10 bases sitting between them. The CDR3 sequence is 13 residues long. The germline gives CDR1 LNHNV, CDR2 YYDKDF (reference sequence). CDR3 region: CATSRDFQGEQFF. Here the CDR3 DNA reads TGTGCCACCAGCAGAGATTTCCAGGGCGAGCAGTTCTTC.

This clonotype is a singleton in its sample. J is TRBJ2-7 and V is TRBV19, with D maybe TRBD2 (5 bases). CDR3 length equals 15 residues. Germline loops: CDR1 LNHDA, CDR2 SQIVND (reference sequence). V was shortened by 5 bases and J by 3 bases, with 17 bases between the two germline ends. CDR3 sequence reads: CASSRGYGEDYEQYF. In DNA, the CDR3 is TGTGCCAGTAGTCGGGGATACGGTGAGGACTACGAGCAGTACTTC.

The gene calls are TRBV5-4 and TRBJ2-5; a possible D gene is TRBD1 (5 bases). The CDR3 contains 16 residues. Germline CDR1 is SGHNT and CDR2 is YYREEE (reference sequence). The V end lost 7 bases, the J end lost 4 bases, and 23 bases lay between the germline ends. In nucleotides, the CDR3 is TGTGCCAGCCACAACCCCCTCCAGGGCCAACGAGAGACCCAGTACTTC. Amino acid sequence: CASHNPLQGQRETQYF.

CDR3 in DNA: TGTGCCAGTAGTATTATGGCTTCCGGATTCAATGAGCAGTTCTTC. This encodes CASSIMASGFNEQFF. The V gene is TRBV19, the J gene TRBJ2-1, with unresolved D. The CDR3 covers 15 residues. Germline CDR1 LNHDA, CDR2 SQIVND (reference sequence). V was shortened by 3 bases and J by 6 bases, with 15 bases between the two germline ends.

V and J are TRBV27 and TRBJ2-5, with TRBD2 identical over 9 bases. The CDR3 loop spans 16 amino acids. CDR1 MNHEY and CDR2 SMNVEV come from the germline V gene (reference sequence). V trimming: 5 bases; J trimming: 4 bases; junction bases outside the gene matches: 11. The chain's CDR3 is CASSIGAGGPVETQYF. The CDR3 nucleotides are TGTGCCAGCAGTATCGGCGCGGGAGGGCCGGTAGAGACCCAGTACTTC.

This clonotype was counted between two and nine times. V gene TRBV6-5 combines with J gene TRBJ2-7, with TRBD2 as a possible D gene (5 bases). Germline values: CDR1 MNHEY, CDR2 SVGAGI. Trimming cost V 5 bases and J 1 base, with 15 bases left between them. CDR3 length: 15 amino acids. The CDR3 region has the DNA TGTGCCAGCAGTACCCGCGAGGGAGTTTCCTACGAGCAGTACTTC. It codes for CASSTREGVSYEQYF.

This clonotype was detected only once. This rearrangement joins TRBV27 to TRBJ1-1, with D possibly TRBD1 on 6 matching bases. Germline CDR1 reads MNHEY; CDR2 reads SMNVEV (reference sequence). Trimming stripped 5 bases from V and 1 base from J, with 11 bases between. The CDR3 sequence is 14 residues long. The CDR3 bases are TGTGCCAGCAGTCCAGGGGTAACGAACACTGAAGCTTTCTTT. Residues: CASSPGVTNTEAFF.

The gene calls are TRBV4-3 and TRBJ1-2; a possible D gene is TRBD1 (5 bases). Germline V lookup: CDR1 LGHNA, CDR2 YSLEER. Trimming pared 1 base from V and 2 bases from J, leaving 11 bases between. CDR3 size: 15 residues. The DNA of the CDR3 is TGCGCCAGCAGCCAAGCGTACCCAGGGAACTATGGCTACACCTTC. Its protein is CASSQAYPGNYGYTF.

The gene calls are TRBV12-5 and TRBJ1-2; TRBD1 might be the D (5 bases). The germline V gene has CDR1 LGHNT and CDR2 FRNRAP. Trimming removed 5 bases at V and 4 bases at J, with 14 bases between. CDR3 length equals 14 residues. CDR3 coding DNA: TGTGCTAGTGGTCCCGGGGGGTTAGGCTATGGCTACACCTTC. This translates into CASGPGGLGYGYTF.

The CDR3 DNA sequence: TGCAGTGCTAGAGAGGAGGCTTTCTTT. Residues: CSAREEAFF. The gene calls are TRBV20-1 and TRBJ1-1, with D hard to call. Per germline, CDR1 DFQATT and CDR2 SNEGSKA (reference sequence). Trimming removed 0 bases from V and 11 bases from J, with 4 bases in between. This CDR3 comprises 9 residues.

The CDR3 DNA follows: TGTGCCAGCAGCTGGGGAGACACTGAAGCTTTCTTT. It encodes CASSWGDTEAFF. This sequence joins TRBV5-6 and TRBJ1-1; D not resolved. Trimming removed 3 bases at V and 3 bases at J, with 6 bases between. The germline gives CDR1 SGHDT, CDR2 YYEEEE. The CDR3 totals 12 residues.

This clonotype was recorded a few times. The rearrangement uses TRBV20-1 and TRBJ2-2; D gene unclear. Between the trimmed V and J ends, which lost 7 bases and 2 bases, there was a span of 8 bases. Germline V gene sequence: CDR1 DFQATT, CDR2 SNEGSKA (reference sequence). The CDR3 is 12 residues long. CDR3 loop: CSVERNTGELFF. The CDR3 DNA sequence: TGCAGTGTTGAGCGAAACACCGGGGAGCTGTTTTTT.

The genes are TRBV7-9 and TRBJ2-1, with D possibly matching TRBD2 (6 bases). CDR3 length: 17 residues. Germline V lookup: CDR1 SEHNR, CDR2 FQNEAQ (reference sequence). The germline V and J ends were trimmed by 5 bases and 0 bases, with 17 bases remaining between them. CDR3 sequence (DNA): TGTGCCAGCAGCAAAACTGGGGGAGGCAACTCCTACAATGAGCAGTTCTTC. This sequence encodes CASSKTGGGNSYNEQFF.

The chain recombines TRBV25-1 with TRBJ2-3, with D possibly TRBD2 on 6 matching bases. In germline, CDR1 is MGHDK, CDR2 SYGVNS. Trimming cost V 5 bases and J 1 base, with 16 bases left between them. CDR3 length: 16 amino acids. The CDR3 DNA reads TGTGCCAGCAGTCGCATACTAGCTCTAGGCACAGATACGCAGTATTTT. This codes for CASSRILALGTDTQYF.

The rearrangement links TRBV12-3 or TRBV12-4 to TRBJ2-7; D is unresolved. V lost 5 bases to trimming and J lost 0 bases, with 8 bases between them. The length of the CDR3 is 13 residues. CDR3 DNA sequence: TGTGCCAGCAGTACCGGCGGCTCCTACGAGCAGTACTTC. It is translated as CASSTGGSYEQYF.

This sequence joins TRBV7-6 and TRBJ1-5; D not certain. Trimming shortened V by 5 bases and J by 0 bases, and 8 bases separated the two germline ends. Per germline, CDR1 SGHVS and CDR2 FNYEAQ. The CDR3 loop spans 14 amino acids. Here the CDR3 reads CASSPDYSNQPQHF. The CDR3 DNA follows: TGTGCCAGCAGCCCAGATTATAGCAATCAGCCCCAGCATTTT.

The chain employs TRBV29-1 and TRBJ2-3; 10 nucleotides align to TRBD2. CDR1 is SQVTM, CDR2 ANQGSEA, per germline. Trimming at V came to 5 bases and at J to 4 bases, leaving 6 bases not matched to a gene. The CDR3 is made up of 14 amino acids. In DNA, the CDR3 is TGCAGCGTTCGGCTAGCGGGAGTACCAGATACGCAGTATTTT. The encoded protein is CSVRLAGVPDTQYF.

Written as DNA, the CDR3 is TGTGCCAGCAGCGTAGACAGGGGCCCTACCGACGGCTACAATGAGCAGTTCTTC. Translated, it gives CASSVDRGPTDGYNEQFF. The J gene is TRBJ2-1, the V gene TRBV9; 7 nucleotides agree with TRBD1. V lost 0 bases to trimming and J lost 3 bases; unmatched junction nucleotides: 12. The V gene's germline CDR1 is SGDLS and CDR2 YYNGEE. The CDR3 runs 18 residues.

A remark on this clonotype: An end of the junction differs from the germline gene, which may be a read error. This chain joins TRBV2 and TRBJ2-7; D ambiguous. The germline V gene encodes CDR1 SNHLY and CDR2 FYNNEI. The CDR3 is 12 residues long. CDR3 nucleotides: TGTGCCAGCCACCGGCCGTCCTCCGAGCAGTACTTC. Translation gives CASHRPSSEQYF.